The 2 T cell receptor beta chains below all came from one sample that was sequenced in a study of beta chain features in type 1 diabetes (dated by TCRdb to between 2018 and 2020). The library was produced with the immunoSEQ multiplex PCR assay. The High Capacity cDNA Reverse Transcription Kit was used to reverse transcribe all of the isolated RNA, meaning that expressed TCRB transcripts were what got sequenced. Held by TCRdb, this immuneACCESS table contains in-frame sequences only and omits some clones. Under half of the omission traces to an unresolved V gene where checked; the cause of the rest is unknown. The sample records about 45,000 clones, roughly 56% of which are singletons. The ten largest clones take up around 2.1% of the sample. Sample: Tregs from blood. According to the study, the label for this sample's cell subset or site signals: regulatory CD4+ T cells. These receptors came from a woman aged 18-29 years in good health.

V usage is TRBV10-3 and J usage is TRBJ1-5; D unresolved. Germline V gives CDR1 ENHRY, CDR2 SYGVKD. The CDR3 sequence is 16 residues long. Trimming took off 0 bases at V and 3 bases at J, with 12 bases between the two ends. This CDR3 is CAISESMQLFNQPQHF. CDR3 bases: TGTGCCATCAGTGAGTCGATGCAGTTATTCAATCAGCCCCAGCATTTT.

This clone was picked up a small number of times. The chain couples TRBV18 to TRBJ2-7; D uncertain. CDR1 is KGHSH, CDR2 LQKENI, per germline. V was cut by 3 bases and J by 3 bases, with 12 bases left in between. There are 14 residues in the CDR3. The CDR3 loop is CASSPGRGYYEQYF. CDR3 bases: TGTGCCAGCTCACCCGGTAGAGGCTACTACGAGCAGTACTTC.